A single TCR beta chain is shown here with its context. No cognate antigen has been identified for it. Qualities for individual bases were not recorded, and no much larger clone is one base off. V and J are trimmed by 5 bases and 4 bases, and the gene matches miss 3 bases of the junction. According to the germline V gene (reference sequence), CDR1 reads LNHDA and CDR2 reads SQIVND. The CDR3 numbers 14 residues from cysteine through phenylalanine. Only the CDR3 DNA stays, 42 bases, in frame from base 1. The immunoSEQ Assay, a bias-controlled multiplex PCR, was used to amplify TCRbeta CDR3 regions from genomic DNA. Per the authors' processing: Nucleated cell counts per sample were estimated from amplification of reference gene primers within the assay. Sequence reads were collapsed and filtered to measure the absolute abundance of every unique TCRbeta CDR3 rearrangement. For each sample, productive Simpson clonality was calculated by taking the square root of Simpson's diversity index across productive rearrangements. Drawn from immuneACCESS, this table holds only the in-frame rearrangements with V and J called that TCRdb kept. Clones are partly lost; checked studies trace under half to an unresolved V gene and leave the rest unexplained. Clone size and the V and J calls come from that table; the DNA yielded D and trimming. The sample includes about 180,000 clones, with approximately 89% observed a single time. Of the sample, 5% to 8% falls within the top ten clones.

Participants in the prospective study were aged 18 to 89 years, lived in 20 to 25 United States geographic areas, and enrolled through a virtual design. In the prospective study, cohorts were assigned on the basis of participant-reported clinical history obtained from a screening survey and a study questionnaire. Recovered participants in ImmuneRACE Cohort 3 were defined by two consecutive negative NP/OP PCR tests, clearance by a healthcare professional, or resolution of symptoms. Mobile phlebotomists in the prospective study collected whole blood, serum and a nasopharyngeal or oropharyngeal swab from every participant. Over an approximately two-month period, participants in the prospective study had the option of providing additional blood draws and questionnaires. Before DNA extraction, prospective study blood samples were shipped either frozen or at room temperature. This entry comes from a study of blood T cell repertoires in COVID-19 (dated by TCRdb to the early 2020s). About the investigation overall: Collaborator samples came from the United States, Italy and Spain and covered acute and convalescent phases of COVID-19. The prospective study material was composed of cDNA or gDNA derived from T cells, B-cell-depleted T cells, or PBMCs. Deeply sampled blood TCRbeta repertoires from subjects exposed to, actively infected with, or recovered from COVID-19 were included in the dataset. The repertoires were released in a freely available public database meant as a resource for research on the immune response to SARS-CoV-2. Samples were obtained from the ongoing ImmuneRACE study (first 160 participants) and from 950 to 1,500 subjects provided by 6 global collaborators. Nearly every sample came with metadata listing a de-identified subject ID, COVID-19 status, age in years and sex. Where available, HLA class I and class II types were obtained from metadata supplied by the sample provider rather than from assay-based typing. The full study reports these points: The quantity of clinical and demographic metadata differed by source and by participant and was supplied without curation.

The TCR sequence derives from a man aged 40-49 years who had recovered from COVID-19. Specimen: PBMCs or T cells enriched from blood (not recorded which). The rearrangement joined TRBV19 to TRBJ2-2; 8 nucleotides in the junction match TRBD1. The sequenced DNA: TGTGCCAGTAGTTTGGGACAGGCCACCGGGGAGCTGTTTTTT. It translates to CASSLGQATGELFF.